The 9 T cell receptor beta chains below come from one sample, sequenced in a study of early T cells in non-severe SARS-CoV-2 infection. Each CDR3 protein gets one entry after TCRdb re-called the 5' RACE reads with MiXCR. This table has around 52,000 distinct CDR3 sequences, 6% to 7% appearing once. Sequencing input: whole blood. The receptors come from an adult who was a healthcare worker with PCR-confirmed SARS-CoV-2 infection or an uninfected control (not recorded which).

This clonotype was detected ten times or more. The rearrangement uses TRBV29-1 and TRBJ2-3, with 7 bases lining up with TRBD2. This CDR3 is 14 amino acids long. CDR1 and CDR2 (germline): SQVTM, ANQGSEA. V dropped 7 bases and J dropped 4; count of bases not matched to a gene: 11. Here the CDR3 DNA reads TGCAGCGCCAGGTCGGGGGGATATCCAGATACGCAGTATTTT. It encodes CSARSGGYPDTQYF.

This clonotype was recorded at least ten times. J is TRBJ2-1 and V is TRBV11-2, with no clear D. The length of the CDR3 is 13 residues. Germline V gene sequence: CDR1 SGHAT, CDR2 FQNNGV. Trimming stripped 2 bases from V and 6 bases from J, with 8 bases between. The CDR3 sequence is CASSLMVGNEQFF. The CDR3 DNA is TGTGCCAGCAGCTTAATGGTGGGCAATGAGCAGTTCTTC.

In its sample, this clonotype was seen many times. The chain links TRBV7-9 to TRBJ1-3; tentative D call: TRBD1 (6 bases). CDR1 is SEHNR and CDR2 is FQNEAQ in the germline V gene (reference sequence). The CDR3 has 15 residues. Trimming took 4 bases from V and 4 from J, leaving 14 bases between them. CDR3 in DNA: TGTGCCAGCAGCTCGAAGCAGGGGAGGGGAAACACCATATATTTT. This translates into CASSSKQGRGNTIYF.

J is TRBJ1-2 and V is TRBV20-1; D gene ambiguous. CDR3 length equals 12 residues. Germline V gene lookup returns CDR1 DFQATT and CDR2 SNEGSKA (reference sequence). V shed 3 bases and J shed 1 base, with 6 bases lying between them. CDR3 sequence reads: CSARTDNYGYTF. In nucleotides, the CDR3 is TGCAGTGCTAGGACTGATAACTATGGCTACACCTTC.

This clonotype was detected ten times or more. The chain combines TRBV11-2 with TRBJ1-1; TRBD1 matches 9 bases. Germline V gives CDR1 SGHAT, CDR2 FQNNGV. V lost 3 bases to trimming and J lost 0 bases; unmatched junction nucleotides: 2. This CDR3 is built from 15 residues. CDR3 in amino acids: CASSFRTGVNTEAFF. CDR3 DNA sequence: TGTGCCAGCAGCTTCCGGACAGGGGTGAACACTGAAGCTTTCTTT.

This clonotype came up a few times. The CDR3 reads CASKARSSYNEQFF. CDR3 coding DNA: TGTGCCAGCAAGGCTCGTAGCTCCTACAATGAGCAGTTCTTC. J is TRBJ2-1 and V is TRBV7-2; D remains unclear. Germline CDR1 and CDR2: SGHTA and FQGNSA. The V end was cut by 7 bases, the J end by 0 bases, with 10 bases between. CDR3 length: 14 amino acids.

In its sample, this clonotype was seen many times. The chain has TRBV7-3 and TRBJ2-5; TRBD2 might be the D (6 bases). The V end lost 0 bases, the J end lost 5 bases, and 13 bases lay between the germline ends. This CDR3 has 15 residues. CDR1 SGHTA and CDR2 FQGTGA come from the germline V gene. Written as DNA, the CDR3 is TGTGCCAGCAGCTTAACCGCGGACGGAGGGGAGACCCAGTACTTC. Translation: CASSLTADGGETQYF.

A single count supports this clonotype. The J gene is TRBJ1-1, the V gene TRBV20-1; the D is unclear. V was cut by 4 bases and J by 0 bases, with 9 bases left in between. Germline V gene lookup returns CDR1 DFQATT and CDR2 SNEGSKA (reference sequence). This CDR3 is 13 amino acids long. The CDR3 here is CSAKGGVNTEAFF. For the CDR3, the DNA is TGCAGTGCTAAAGGCGGGGTGAACACTGAAGCTTTCTTT.

This clonotype was seen many times. The chain links TRBV13 to TRBJ2-2, with 10 bases identical to TRBD2. V dropped 2 bases and J dropped 3; count of bases not matched to a gene: 3. In germline, CDR1 is PRHDT, CDR2 FYEKMQ (reference sequence). The CDR3 is 16 amino acids. The CDR3 coding sequence is TGTGCCAGCAGCTTACTAGCGGGGGAGCACACCGGGGAGCTGTTTTTT. Translation gives CASSLLAGEHTGELFF.